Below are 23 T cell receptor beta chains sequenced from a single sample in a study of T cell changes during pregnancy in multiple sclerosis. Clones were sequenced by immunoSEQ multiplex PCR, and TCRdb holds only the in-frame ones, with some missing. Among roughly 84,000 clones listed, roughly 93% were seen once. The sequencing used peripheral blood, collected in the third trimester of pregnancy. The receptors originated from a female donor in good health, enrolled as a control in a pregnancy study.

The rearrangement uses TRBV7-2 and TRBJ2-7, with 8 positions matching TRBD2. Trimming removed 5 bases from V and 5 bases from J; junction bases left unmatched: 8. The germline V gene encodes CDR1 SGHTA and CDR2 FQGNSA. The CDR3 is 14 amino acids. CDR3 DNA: TGTGCCAGCAGCCTTCGCGGGAGGAACCACGAGCAGTACTTC. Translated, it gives CASSLRGRNHEQYF.

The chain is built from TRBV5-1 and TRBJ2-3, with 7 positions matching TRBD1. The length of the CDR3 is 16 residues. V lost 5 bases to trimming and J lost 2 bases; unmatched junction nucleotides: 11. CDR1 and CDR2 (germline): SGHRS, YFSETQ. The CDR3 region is CASRTYPGQSTDTQYF. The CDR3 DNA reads TGCGCCAGCAGAACGTACCCGGGACAGTCCACAGATACGCAGTATTTT.

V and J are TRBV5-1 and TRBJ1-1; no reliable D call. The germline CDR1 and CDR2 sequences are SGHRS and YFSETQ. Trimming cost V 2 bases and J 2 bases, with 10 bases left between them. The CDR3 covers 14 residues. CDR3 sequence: CASSFGPGNTEAFF. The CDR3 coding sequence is TGCGCCAGCAGCTTCGGACCGGGAAACACTGAAGCTTTCTTT.

CDR3 DNA: TGTGCCAGTAGTAAGTTGCCGGGAGAAGGAGATACGCAGTATTTT. Translating it yields CASSKLPGEGDTQYF. V and J are TRBV19 and TRBJ2-3; D possibly corresponds to TRBD2 (6 bases). Germline values: CDR1 LNHDA, CDR2 SQIVND (reference sequence). The CDR3 sequence is 15 residues long. V was shortened by 4 bases and J by 5 bases, with 16 bases between the two germline ends.

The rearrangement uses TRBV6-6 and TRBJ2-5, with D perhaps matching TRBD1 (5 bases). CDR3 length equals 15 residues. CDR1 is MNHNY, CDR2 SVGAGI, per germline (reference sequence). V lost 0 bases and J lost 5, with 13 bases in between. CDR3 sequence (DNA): TGTGCCAGCAGTTACTCGCAAGGGGTGTTGGAGACCCAGTACTTC. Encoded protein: CASSYSQGVLETQYF.

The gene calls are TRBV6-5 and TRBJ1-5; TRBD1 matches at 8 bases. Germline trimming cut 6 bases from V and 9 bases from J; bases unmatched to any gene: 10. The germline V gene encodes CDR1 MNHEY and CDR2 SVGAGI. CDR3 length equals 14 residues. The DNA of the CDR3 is TGTGCCAGCAGGCACAGGGGGGCCTGGTGGCCCCAGCATTTT. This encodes CASRHRGAWWPQHF.

CDR3 nucleotides: TGTGCCAGTAGTACCATCTTCGGGACAGACTATGGCTACACCTTC. It translates to CASSTIFGTDYGYTF. The chain couples TRBV19 to TRBJ1-2; 7 bases are a match to TRBD1. CDR3 size: 15 residues. The germline gives CDR1 LNHDA, CDR2 SQIVND (reference sequence). Losses at the gene ends were 4 bases for V and 3 bases for J; bases not matched to a gene: 8.

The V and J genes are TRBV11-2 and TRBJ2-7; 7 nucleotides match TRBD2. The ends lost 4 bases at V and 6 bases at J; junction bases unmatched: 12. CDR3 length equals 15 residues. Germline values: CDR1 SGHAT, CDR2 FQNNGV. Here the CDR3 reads CASSSYSPGGGEQYF. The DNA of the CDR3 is TGTGCCAGCAGCTCATACTCCCCCGGCGGGGGCGAGCAGTACTTC.

The CDR3 DNA sequence: TGCGCCAGCAGCTTGGGTATCTCCTACGAGCAGTACTTC. It codes for CASSLGISYEQYF. The chain has TRBV5-1 and TRBJ2-7; unclear D gene. The ends were cut back, 0 bases at V and 0 bases at J, with 4 bases in the middle. The V gene's germline CDR1 is SGHRS and CDR2 YFSETQ. The CDR3 runs 13 residues.

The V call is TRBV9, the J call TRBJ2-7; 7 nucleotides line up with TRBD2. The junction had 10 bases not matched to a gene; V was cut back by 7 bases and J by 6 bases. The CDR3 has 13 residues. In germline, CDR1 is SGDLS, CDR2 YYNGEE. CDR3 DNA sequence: TGTGCCAGCGAGCCGGGACTACTTAGCGAGCAGTACTTC. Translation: CASEPGLLSEQYF. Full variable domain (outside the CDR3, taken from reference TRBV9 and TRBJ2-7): DSGVTQTPKHLITATGQRVTLRCSPRSGDLSVYWYQQSLDQGLQFLIQYYNGEERAKGNILERFSAQQFPDLHSELNLSSLELGDSALYFCASEPGLLSEQYFGPGTRLTVT.

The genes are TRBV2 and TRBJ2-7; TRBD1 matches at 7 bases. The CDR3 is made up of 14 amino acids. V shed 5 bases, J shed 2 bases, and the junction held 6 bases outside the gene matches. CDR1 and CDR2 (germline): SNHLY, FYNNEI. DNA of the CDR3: TGTGCCAGCAGTCAGGGGGATGGGACCTACGAGCAGTACTTC. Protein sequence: CASSQGDGTYEQYF.

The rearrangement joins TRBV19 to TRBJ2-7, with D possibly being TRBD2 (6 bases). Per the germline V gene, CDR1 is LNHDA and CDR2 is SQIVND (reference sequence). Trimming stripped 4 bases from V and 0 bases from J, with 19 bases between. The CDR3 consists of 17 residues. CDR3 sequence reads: CASSNPSAKISSYEQYF. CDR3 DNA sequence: TGTGCCAGTAGTAACCCTAGCGCCAAGATAAGCTCCTACGAGCAGTACTTC.

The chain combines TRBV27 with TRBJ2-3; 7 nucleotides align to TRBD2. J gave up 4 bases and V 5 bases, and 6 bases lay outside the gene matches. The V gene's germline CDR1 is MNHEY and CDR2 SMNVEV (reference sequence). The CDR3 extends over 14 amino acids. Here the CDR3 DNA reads TGTGCCAGCAGTCTCTCGGGGGGATCAGATACGCAGTATTTT. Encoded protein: CASSLSGGSDTQYF.

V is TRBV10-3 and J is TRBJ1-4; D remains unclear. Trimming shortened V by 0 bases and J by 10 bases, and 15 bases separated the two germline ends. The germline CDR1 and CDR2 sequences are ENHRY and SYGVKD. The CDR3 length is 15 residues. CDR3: CAISESAGEGGKLFF. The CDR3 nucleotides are TGTGCCATCAGTGAGTCAGCCGGAGAGGGTGGAAAACTGTTTTTT.

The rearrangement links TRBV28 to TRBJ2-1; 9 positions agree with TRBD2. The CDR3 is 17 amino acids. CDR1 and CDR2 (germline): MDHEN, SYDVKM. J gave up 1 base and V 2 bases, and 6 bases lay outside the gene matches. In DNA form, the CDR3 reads TGTGCCAGCAGTTTAAAATTAGCGGGAGCTTCCTACAATGAGCAGTTCTTC. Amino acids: CASSLKLAGASYNEQFF.

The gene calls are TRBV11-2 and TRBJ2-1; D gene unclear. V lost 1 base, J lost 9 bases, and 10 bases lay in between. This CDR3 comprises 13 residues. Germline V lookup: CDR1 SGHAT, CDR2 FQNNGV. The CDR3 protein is CASSLVRVGEQFF. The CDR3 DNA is TGTGCCAGCAGCTTAGTTCGGGTCGGTGAGCAGTTCTTC.

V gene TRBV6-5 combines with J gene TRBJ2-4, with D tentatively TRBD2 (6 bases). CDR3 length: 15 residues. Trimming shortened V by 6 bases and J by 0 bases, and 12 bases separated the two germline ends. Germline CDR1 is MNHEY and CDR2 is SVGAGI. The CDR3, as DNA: TGTGCCAGCAGCAGGAGGGAAATAGCCAAAAACATTCAGTACTTC. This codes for CASSRREIAKNIQYF.

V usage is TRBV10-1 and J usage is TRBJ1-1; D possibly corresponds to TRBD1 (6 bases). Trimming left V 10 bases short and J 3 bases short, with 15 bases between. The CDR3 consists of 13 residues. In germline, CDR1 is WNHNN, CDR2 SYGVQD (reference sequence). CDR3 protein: CATPDRGDTEAFF. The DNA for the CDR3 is TGCGCCACCCCGGACAGAGGGGACACTGAAGCTTTCTTT.

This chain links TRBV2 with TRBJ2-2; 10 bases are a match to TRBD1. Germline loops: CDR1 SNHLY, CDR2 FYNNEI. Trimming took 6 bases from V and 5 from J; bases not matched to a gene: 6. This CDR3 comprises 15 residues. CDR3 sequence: CASRGTGAGTGELFF. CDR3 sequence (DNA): TGTGCCAGCAGGGGGACAGGGGCAGGAACCGGGGAGCTGTTTTTT.

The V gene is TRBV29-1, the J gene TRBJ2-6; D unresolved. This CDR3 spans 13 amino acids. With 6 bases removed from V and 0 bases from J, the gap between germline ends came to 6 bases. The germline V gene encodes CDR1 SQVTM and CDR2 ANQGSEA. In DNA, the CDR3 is TGCAGCGTAGCAAACTCTGGGGCCAACGTCCTGACTTTC. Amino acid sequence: CSVANSGANVLTF.

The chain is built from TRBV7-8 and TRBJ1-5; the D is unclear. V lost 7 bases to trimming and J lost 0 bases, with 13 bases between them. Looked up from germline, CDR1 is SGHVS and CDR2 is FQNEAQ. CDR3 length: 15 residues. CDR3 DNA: TGTGCCAGCACCAGAGGTGGTTATAGCAATCAGCCCCAGCATTTT. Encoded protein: CASTRGGYSNQPQHF.

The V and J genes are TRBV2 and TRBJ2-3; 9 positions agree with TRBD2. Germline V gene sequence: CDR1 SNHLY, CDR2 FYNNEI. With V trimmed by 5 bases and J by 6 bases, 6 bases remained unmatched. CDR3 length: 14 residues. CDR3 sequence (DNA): TGTGCCAGCAGTCGATTAGCGGGAGTGGATACGCAGTATTTT. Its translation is CASSRLAGVDTQYF.

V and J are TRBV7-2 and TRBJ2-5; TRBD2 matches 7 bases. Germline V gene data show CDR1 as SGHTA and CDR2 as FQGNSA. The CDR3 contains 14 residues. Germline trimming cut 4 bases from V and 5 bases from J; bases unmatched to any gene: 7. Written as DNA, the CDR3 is TGTGCCAGCAGCTCCTCTCGCGGGAGTGAGACCCAGTACTTC. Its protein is CASSSSRGSETQYF.